This paragraph reports one TCR beta chain. What it binds is not known. Data came from immunoSEQ multiplex PCR; TCRdb stores just in-frame clones and leaves some out. The repertoire holds about 120,000 clones, with 90% to 95% as singletons. The data were taken from a study of graft-versus-host responses after intestinal transplantation. For the study at large: All recipients were given anti-thymocyte globulin induction, and tacrolimus and steroids were then administered for approximately 3 years. General observations from the study: GvH clones turned up in recipient marrow; some had shown up first in ileum or blood.

V trimming: 3 bases; J trimming: 7 bases; junction bases outside the gene matches: 3. Per the germline V gene, CDR1 is LNHDA and CDR2 is SQIVND (reference sequence). CDR3 length: 13 amino acids. This specimen was unstimulated CD4+ T cells sorted from spleen or lymph node cells, taken before intestinal transplant. The V gene is TRBV19, the J gene TRBJ1-5; 7 nucleotides align to TRBD1. The clonotype comes from a human donor who received an intestinal transplant. Here the CDR3 reads CASSIQGGQPQHF. CDR3 nucleotides: TGTGCCAGTAGTATTCAGGGGGGGCAGCCCCAGCATTTT.